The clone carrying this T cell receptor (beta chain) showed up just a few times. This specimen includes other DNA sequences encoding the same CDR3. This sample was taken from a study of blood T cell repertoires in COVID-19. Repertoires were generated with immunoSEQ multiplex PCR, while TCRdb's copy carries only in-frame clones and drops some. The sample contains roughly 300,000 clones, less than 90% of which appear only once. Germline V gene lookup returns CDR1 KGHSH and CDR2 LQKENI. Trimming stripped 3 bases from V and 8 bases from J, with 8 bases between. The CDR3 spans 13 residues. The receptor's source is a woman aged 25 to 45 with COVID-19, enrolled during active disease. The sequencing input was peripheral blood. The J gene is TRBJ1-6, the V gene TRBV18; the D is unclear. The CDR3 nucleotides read TGTGCCAGCTCACCCTCAGGCGATTCACCCCTCCACTTT. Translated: CASSPSGDSPLHF. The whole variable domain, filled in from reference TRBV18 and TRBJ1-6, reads NAGVMQNPRHLVRRRGQEARLRCSPMKGHSHVYWYRQLPEEGLKFMVYLQKENIIDESGMPKERFSAEFPKEGPSILRIQQVVRGDSAAYFCASSPSGDSPLHFGNGTRLTVT.